This T cell receptor beta chain was identified in a study of cytomegalovirus exposure and HLA in healthy donors. The PCR contained 60 Vbeta and 13 Jbeta primers. Sequenced by immunoSEQ multiplex PCR; TCRdb stores in-frame clones only, minus some. The sample holds roughly 80,000 clones, 81% seen once. The junction had 2 bases not matched to a gene; V was cut back by 3 bases and J by 1 base. In germline, CDR1 is SGHTS, CDR2 YDEGEE. The CDR3 has 15 residues. This sequence joins TRBV5-8 and TRBJ2-2; 8 positions agree with TRBD1. Sequencing was carried out using PBMCs. This receptor was obtained from a woman aged 30 to 39 in good health and CMV-seronegative. The chain's CDR3 is CASSSGTGNTGELFF. The CDR3 nucleotides are TGTGCCAGCAGCTCGGGGACAGGGAACACCGGGGAGCTGTTTTTT.